The sequence of this T cell receptor (beta chain) was determined in a study of a mutant IDH1 vaccine in newly diagnosed glioma. Time point meaning: week 11, during vaccination. A single vaccine dose contained 300 ug of mutant IDH1 20-mer peptide, and topical imiquimod was used with it. On this clone: Its antigen remains unknown.

The data were produced by immunoSEQ multiplex PCR, yet TCRdb's version contains in-frame clones alone and is incomplete. The data hold tens of thousands of clones, with around 77% observed a single time. The starting material was PBMCs, obtained from a glioma patient whose treatment included an IDH1 peptide vaccine. This sequence was found in a young woman with glioma.

The CDR3 region has the DNA TGTGCCAGCAGCTTAGGGGGGCGGGCGGAAGCTTTCTTT. Its translation is CASSLGGRAEAFF. The rearrangement links TRBV11-2 to TRBJ1-1; maybe TRBD1 (6 bases). This CDR3 is 13 amino acids long. Trimming took 1 base from V and 8 from J, leaving 11 bases between them. Germline CDR1 reads SGHAT; CDR2 reads FQNNGV. Complete variable domain (other parts from reference TRBV11-2 and TRBJ1-1): EAGVAQSPRYKIIEKRQSVAFWCNPISGHATLYWYQQILGQGPKLLIQFQNNGVVDDSQLPKDRFSAERLKGVDSTLKIQPAKLEDSAVYLCASSLGGRAEAFFGQGTRLTVV.